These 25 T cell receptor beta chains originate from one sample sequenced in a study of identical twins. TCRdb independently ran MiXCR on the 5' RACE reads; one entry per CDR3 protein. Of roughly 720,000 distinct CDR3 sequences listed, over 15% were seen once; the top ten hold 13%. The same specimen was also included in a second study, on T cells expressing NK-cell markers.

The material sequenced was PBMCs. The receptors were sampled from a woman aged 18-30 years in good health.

The CDR3 loop reads CASSGRGAMNTEAFF. The DNA for the CDR3 is TGTGCCAGCAGCGGCAGGGGCGCAATGAACACTGAAGCTTTCTTT. The chain employs TRBV7-2 and TRBJ1-1, with D perhaps matching TRBD1 (6 bases). CDR1 and CDR2 from the germline V gene are SGHTA and FQGNSA. The CDR3 is 15 residues long. V was pared by 5 bases and J by 0 bases, with 13 bases between.

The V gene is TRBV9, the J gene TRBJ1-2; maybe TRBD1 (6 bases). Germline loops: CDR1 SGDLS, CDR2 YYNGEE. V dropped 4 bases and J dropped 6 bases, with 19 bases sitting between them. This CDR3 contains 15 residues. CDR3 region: CASSLRDTSPDGYTF. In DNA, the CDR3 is TGTGCCAGCAGCCTTCGGGACACCTCCCCGGATGGCTACACCTTC.

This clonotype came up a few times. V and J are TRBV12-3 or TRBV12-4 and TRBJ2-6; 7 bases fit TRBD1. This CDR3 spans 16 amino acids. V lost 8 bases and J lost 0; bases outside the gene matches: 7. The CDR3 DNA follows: TGTGCCAGCGGAAAACAGGGGACCTCTGGGGCCAACGTCCTGACTTTC. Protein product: CASGKQGTSGANVLTF.

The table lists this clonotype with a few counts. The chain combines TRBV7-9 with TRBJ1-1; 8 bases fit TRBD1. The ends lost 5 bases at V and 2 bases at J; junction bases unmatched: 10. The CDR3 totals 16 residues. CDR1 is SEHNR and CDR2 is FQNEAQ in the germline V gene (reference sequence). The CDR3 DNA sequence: TGTGCCAGCAGCGTTCCGGGACAGGTGATTAACACTGAAGCTTTCTTT. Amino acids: CASSVPGQVINTEAFF.

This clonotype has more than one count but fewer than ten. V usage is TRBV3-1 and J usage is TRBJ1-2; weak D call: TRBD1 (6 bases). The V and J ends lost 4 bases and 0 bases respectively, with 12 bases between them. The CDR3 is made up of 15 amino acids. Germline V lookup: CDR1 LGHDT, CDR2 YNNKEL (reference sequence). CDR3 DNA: TGTGCCAGCAGCCGAGACAGGATTACTAACTATGGCTACACCTTC. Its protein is CASSRDRITNYGYTF. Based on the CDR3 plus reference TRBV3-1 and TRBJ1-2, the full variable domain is DTAVSQTPKYLVTQMGNDKSIKCEQNLGHDTMYWYKQDSKKFLKIMFSYNNKELIINETVPNRFSPKSPDKAHLNLHINSLELGDSAVYFCASSRDRITNYGYTFGSGTRLTVV.

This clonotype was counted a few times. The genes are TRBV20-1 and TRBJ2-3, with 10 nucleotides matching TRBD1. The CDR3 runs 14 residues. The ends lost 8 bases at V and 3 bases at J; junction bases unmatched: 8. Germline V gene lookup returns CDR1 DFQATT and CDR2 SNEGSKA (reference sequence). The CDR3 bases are TGCAGTACCAGACAGGGGGCTGGGACAGATACGCAGTATTTT. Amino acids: CSTRQGAGTDTQYF.

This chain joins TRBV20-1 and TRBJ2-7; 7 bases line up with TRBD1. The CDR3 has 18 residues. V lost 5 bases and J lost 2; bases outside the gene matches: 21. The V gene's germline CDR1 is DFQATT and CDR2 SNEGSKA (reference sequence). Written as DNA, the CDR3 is TGCAGTGCTGGGGTACAAGGACAGGCCCTGGGCGTTCCCTACGAGCAGTACTTC. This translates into CSAGVQGQALGVPYEQYF.

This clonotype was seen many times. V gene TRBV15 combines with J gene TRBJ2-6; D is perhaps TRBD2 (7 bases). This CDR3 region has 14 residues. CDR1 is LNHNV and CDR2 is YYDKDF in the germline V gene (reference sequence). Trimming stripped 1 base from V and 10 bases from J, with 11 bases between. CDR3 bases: TGTGCCACCAGCAGAGTAAGGGGGGGAAACGTCCTGACTTTC. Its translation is CATSRVRGGNVLTF.

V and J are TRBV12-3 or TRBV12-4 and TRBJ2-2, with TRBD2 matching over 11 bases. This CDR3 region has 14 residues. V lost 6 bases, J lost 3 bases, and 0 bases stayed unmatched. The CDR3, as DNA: TGTGCCAGCAGACTAGCGGGGGACACCGGGGAGCTGTTTTTT. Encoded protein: CASRLAGDTGELFF.

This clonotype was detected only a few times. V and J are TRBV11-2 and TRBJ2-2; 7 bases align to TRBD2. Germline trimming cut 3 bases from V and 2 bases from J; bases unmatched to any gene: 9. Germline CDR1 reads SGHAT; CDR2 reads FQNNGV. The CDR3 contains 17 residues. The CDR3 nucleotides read TGTGCCAGCAGCTTGTGGGGAGCTAGCGGAAACACCGGGGAGCTGTTTTTT. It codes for CASSLWGASGNTGELFF.

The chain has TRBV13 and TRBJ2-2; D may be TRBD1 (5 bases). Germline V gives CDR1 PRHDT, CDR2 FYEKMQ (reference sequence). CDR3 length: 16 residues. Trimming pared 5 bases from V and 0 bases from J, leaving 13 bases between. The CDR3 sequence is CASSPQDYANTGELFF. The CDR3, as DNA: TGTGCCAGCAGCCCACAGGATTACGCGAACACCGGGGAGCTGTTTTTT. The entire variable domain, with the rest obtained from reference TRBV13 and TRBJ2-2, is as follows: AAGVIQSPRHLIKEKRETATLKCYPIPRHDTVYWYQQGPGQDPQFLISFYEKMQSDKGSIPDRFSAQQFSDYHSELNMSSLELGDSALYFCASSPQDYANTGELFFGEGSRLTVL.

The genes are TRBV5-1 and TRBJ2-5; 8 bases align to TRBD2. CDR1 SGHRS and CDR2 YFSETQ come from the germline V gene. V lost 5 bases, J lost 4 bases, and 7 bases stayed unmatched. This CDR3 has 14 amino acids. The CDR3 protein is CASSRGGPGETQYF. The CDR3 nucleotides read TGCGCCAGCAGTCGCGGGGGGCCAGGAGAGACCCAGTACTTC.

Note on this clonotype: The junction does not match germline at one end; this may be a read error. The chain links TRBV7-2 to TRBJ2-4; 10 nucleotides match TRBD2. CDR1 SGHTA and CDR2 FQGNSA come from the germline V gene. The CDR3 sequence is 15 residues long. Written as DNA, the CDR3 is TGTGCCAGCAGTTTAGCCCTAGCGGGAGAGGACATTCAGTACTTC. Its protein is CASSLALAGEDIQYF.

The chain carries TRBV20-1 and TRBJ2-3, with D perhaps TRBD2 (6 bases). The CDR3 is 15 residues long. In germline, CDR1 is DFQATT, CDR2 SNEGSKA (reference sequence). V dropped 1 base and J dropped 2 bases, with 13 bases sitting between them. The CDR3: CSARVGGASTDTQYF. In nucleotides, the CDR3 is TGCAGTGCTAGAGTGGGCGGGGCCTCCACAGATACGCAGTATTTT.

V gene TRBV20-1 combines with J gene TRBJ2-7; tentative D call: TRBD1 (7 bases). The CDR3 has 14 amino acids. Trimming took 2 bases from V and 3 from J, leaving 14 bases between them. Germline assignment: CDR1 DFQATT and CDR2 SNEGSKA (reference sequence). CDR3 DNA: TGCAGTGCTAGAAGCCCCCAGGGGGGCTACGAGCAGTACTTC. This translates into CSARSPQGGYEQYF.

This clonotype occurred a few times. CDR3 residues: CASSLGGAGGDHEQFF. In DNA, the CDR3 is TGTGCCAGCAGCTTGGGGGGGGCGGGAGGAGATCATGAGCAGTTCTTC. The gene calls are TRBV12-1 and TRBJ2-1; whether TRBD2, the table's D call, matches the DNA was not checked. TRBV12-1 is shown as a pseudogene. The CDR3 totals 16 residues.

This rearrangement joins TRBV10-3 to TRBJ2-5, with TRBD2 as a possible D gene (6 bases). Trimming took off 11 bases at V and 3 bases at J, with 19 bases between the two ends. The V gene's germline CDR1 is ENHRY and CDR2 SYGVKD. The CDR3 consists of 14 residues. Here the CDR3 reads CAATSRGGEETQYF. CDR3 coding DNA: TGTGCCGCAACATCGAGGGGCGGGGAAGAGACCCAGTACTTC.

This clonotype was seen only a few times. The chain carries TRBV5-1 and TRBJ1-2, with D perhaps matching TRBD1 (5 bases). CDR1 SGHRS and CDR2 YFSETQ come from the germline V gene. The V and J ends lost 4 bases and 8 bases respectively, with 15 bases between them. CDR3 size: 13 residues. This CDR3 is CASSPQGADGYTF. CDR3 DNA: TGCGCCAGCAGCCCCCAAGGGGCCGACGGCTACACCTTC.

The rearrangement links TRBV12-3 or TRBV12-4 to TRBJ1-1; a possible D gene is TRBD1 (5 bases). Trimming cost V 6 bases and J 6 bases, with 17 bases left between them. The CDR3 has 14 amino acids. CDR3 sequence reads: CASRPQGRMAEAFF. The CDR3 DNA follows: TGTGCCAGCAGACCCCAGGGACGCATGGCTGAAGCTTTCTTT.

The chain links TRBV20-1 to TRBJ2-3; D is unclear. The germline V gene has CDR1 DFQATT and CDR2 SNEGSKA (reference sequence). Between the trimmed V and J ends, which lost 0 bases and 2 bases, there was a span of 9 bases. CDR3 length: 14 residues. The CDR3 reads CSARDRLYTDTQYF. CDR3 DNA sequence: TGCAGTGCTAGAGATCGACTCTACACAGATACGCAGTATTTT.

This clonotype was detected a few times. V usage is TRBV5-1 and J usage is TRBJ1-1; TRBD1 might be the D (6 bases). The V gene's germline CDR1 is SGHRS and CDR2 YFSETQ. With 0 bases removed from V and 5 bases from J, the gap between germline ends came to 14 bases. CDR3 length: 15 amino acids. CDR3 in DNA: TGCGCCAGCAGCTTGGGACCAATAGGGGGAACTGAAGCTTTCTTT. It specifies CASSLGPIGGTEAFF. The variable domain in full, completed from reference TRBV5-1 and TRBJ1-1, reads KAGVTQTPRYLIKTRGQQVTLSCSPISGHRSVSWYQQTPGQGLQFLFEYFSETQRNKGNFPGRFSGRQFSNSRSEMNVSTLELGDSALYLCASSLGPIGGTEAFFGQGTRLTVV.

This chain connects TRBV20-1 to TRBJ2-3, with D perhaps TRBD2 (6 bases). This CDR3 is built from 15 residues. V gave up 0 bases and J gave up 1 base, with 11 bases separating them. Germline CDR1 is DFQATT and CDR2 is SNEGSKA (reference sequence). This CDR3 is CSARDPGRGTDTQYF. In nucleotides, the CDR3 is TGCAGTGCTAGAGATCCCGGGAGAGGCACAGATACGCAGTATTTT.

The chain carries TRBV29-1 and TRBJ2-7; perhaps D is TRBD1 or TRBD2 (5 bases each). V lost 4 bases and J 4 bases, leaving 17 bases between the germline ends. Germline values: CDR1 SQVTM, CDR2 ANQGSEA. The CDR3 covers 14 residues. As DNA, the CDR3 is TGCAGCGTTGGAGGGAACAGGATTTTTTACGAGCAGTACTTC. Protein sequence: CSVGGNRIFYEQYF.

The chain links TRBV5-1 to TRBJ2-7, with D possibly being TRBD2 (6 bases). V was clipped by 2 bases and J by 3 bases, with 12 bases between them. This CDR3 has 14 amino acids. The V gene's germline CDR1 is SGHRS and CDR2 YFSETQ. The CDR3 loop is CASSFAGTGYEQYF. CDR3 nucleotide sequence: TGCGCCAGCAGCTTCGCCGGGACTGGCTACGAGCAGTACTTC.

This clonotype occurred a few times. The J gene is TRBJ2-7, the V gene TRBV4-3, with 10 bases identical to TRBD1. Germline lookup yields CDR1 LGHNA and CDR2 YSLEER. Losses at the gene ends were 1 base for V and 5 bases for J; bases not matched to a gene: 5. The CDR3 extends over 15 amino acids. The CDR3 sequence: CASSQGGTGVHEQYF. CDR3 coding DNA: TGCGCCAGCAGCCAAGGGGGGACAGGGGTCCACGAGCAGTACTTC.